A single sample is the source of the 8 T cell receptor beta chains below, sequenced in a study of OX40 agonist ivuxolimab in advanced cancers. Generated by immunoSEQ multiplex PCR, the TCRdb table keeps only in-frame clones and is missing some. Found here are 65,000 to 80,000 clones, 86% of them singletons; the top ten hold around 0.97%. The specimen comprised CD4+ or CD8+ T cells sorted from blood, sampled in a trial of the OX40 agonist ivuxolimab. The receptors derive from an adult with an advanced solid tumor such as melanoma, head and neck, liver or kidney cancer.

This chain links TRBV7-2 with TRBJ2-2; 8 nucleotides agree with TRBD2. Germline V gives CDR1 SGHTA, CDR2 FQGNSA. V lost 4 bases, J lost 1 base, and 8 bases stayed unmatched. The CDR3 consists of 17 residues. CDR3 region: CASSSFSGAMNTGELFF. The CDR3 DNA is TGTGCCAGCAGCTCCTTTAGCGGGGCAATGAACACCGGGGAGCTGTTTTTT.

A few counts support this clone. The V call is TRBV19, the J call TRBJ1-5, with D hard to call. Trimming pared 5 bases from V and 1 base from J, leaving 12 bases between. This CDR3 is 15 amino acids long. Looked up from germline, CDR1 is LNHDA and CDR2 is SQIVND (reference sequence). CDR3 sequence: CASSRGETSNQPQHF. As DNA, the CDR3 is TGTGCCAGTAGTCGCGGGGAGACAAGCAATCAGCCCCAGCATTTT.

The chain combines TRBV6-5 with TRBJ2-5; 9 bases line up with TRBD1. TRBJ2-7 explains the end of the DNA better; the J call may be wrong. The CDR3 contains 15 residues. Looked up from germline, CDR1 is MNHEY and CDR2 is SVGAGI. CDR3 sequence: CASSGTGTQTYEQYF. CDR3 in DNA: TGTGCCAGCAGCGGGACAGGGACTCAGACCTACGAGCAGTACTTC.

The chain couples TRBV7-8 to TRBJ2-1; 7 nucleotides agree with TRBD1. V was clipped by 5 bases and J by 0 bases; unmatched bases: 4. There are 15 residues in the CDR3. Germline V CDR1 and CDR2: SGHVS, FQNEAQ. The CDR3 nucleotides read TGTGCCAGCAGCCCAAGACAGGGCTCCTACAATGAGCAGTTCTTC. This codes for CASSPRQGSYNEQFF.

The rearrangement joins TRBV7-2 to TRBJ1-2, with D unresolved. From germline, CDR1 is SGHTA and CDR2 FQGNSA. Trimming pared 1 base from V and 1 base from J, leaving 10 bases between. The CDR3 covers 15 residues. The CDR3 DNA follows: TGTGCCAGCAGCTTAGGGCGGGCTTTTAACTATGGCTACACCTTC. Translated: CASSLGRAFNYGYTF.

V is TRBV4-1 and J is TRBJ1-6; D is undetermined. Germline assignment: CDR1 MGHRA and CDR2 YSYEKL. V was cut by 0 bases and J by 0 bases, with 9 bases left in between. The CDR3 is 17 residues long. The CDR3: CASSQDRGISYNSPLHF. In nucleotides, the CDR3 is TGCGCCAGCAGCCAAGATCGGGGTATCTCCTATAATTCACCCCTCCACTTT.

The rearrangement joins TRBV9 to TRBJ2-4; 9 bases are shared with TRBD1. Germline assignment: CDR1 SGDLS and CDR2 YYNGEE. The CDR3 is made up of 14 amino acids. Trimming cost V 3 bases and J 13 bases; bases outside gene matches: 11. CDR3 amino acids: CASSAGGTGTFQYF. CDR3 DNA sequence: TGTGCCAGCAGCGCCGGGGGGACAGGGACTTTCCAGTACTTC.

This chain links TRBV19 with TRBJ2-7, with D possibly being TRBD1 or TRBD2 (5 bases each). This CDR3 contains 15 residues. Trimming shortened V by 5 bases and J by 5 bases, and 19 bases separated the two germline ends. The germline CDR1 and CDR2 sequences are LNHDA and SQIVND (reference sequence). In DNA form, the CDR3 reads TGTGCCAGTAGTCCAATCGGGACCGGTGGCCACGAGCAGTACTTC. The encoded protein is CASSPIGTGGHEQYF.